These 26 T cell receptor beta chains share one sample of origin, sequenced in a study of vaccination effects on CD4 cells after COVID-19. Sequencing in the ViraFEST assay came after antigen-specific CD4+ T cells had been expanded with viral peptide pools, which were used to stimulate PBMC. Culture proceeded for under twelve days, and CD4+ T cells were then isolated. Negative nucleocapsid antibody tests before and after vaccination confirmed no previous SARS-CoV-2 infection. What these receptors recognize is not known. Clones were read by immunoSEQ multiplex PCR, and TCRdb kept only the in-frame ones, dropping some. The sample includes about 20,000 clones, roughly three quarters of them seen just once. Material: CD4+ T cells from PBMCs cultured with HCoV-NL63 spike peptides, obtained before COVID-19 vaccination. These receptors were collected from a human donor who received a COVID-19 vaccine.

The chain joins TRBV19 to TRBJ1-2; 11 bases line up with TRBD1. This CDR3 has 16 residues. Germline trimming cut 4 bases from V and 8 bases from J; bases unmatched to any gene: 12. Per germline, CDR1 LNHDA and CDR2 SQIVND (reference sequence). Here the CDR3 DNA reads TGTGCCAGTAGTACCCCTAGGACAGGGGGCTTGCTGGGCTACACCTTC. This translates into CASSTPRTGGLLGYTF.

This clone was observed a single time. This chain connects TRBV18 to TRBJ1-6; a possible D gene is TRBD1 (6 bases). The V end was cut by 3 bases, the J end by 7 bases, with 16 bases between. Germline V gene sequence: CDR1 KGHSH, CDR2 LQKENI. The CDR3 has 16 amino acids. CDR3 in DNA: TGTGCCAGCTCACCGGTGGGGGGGGCGACGAATTCACCCCTCCACTTT. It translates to CASSPVGGATNSPLHF.

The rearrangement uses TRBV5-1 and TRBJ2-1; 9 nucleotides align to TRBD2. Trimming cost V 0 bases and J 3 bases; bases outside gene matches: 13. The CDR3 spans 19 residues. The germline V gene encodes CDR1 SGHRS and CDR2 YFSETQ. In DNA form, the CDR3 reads TGCGCCAGCAGCTTGGAACTAGCGGGCCGAGGTAAAAACTACAATGAGCAGTTCTTC. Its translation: CASSLELAGRGKNYNEQFF.

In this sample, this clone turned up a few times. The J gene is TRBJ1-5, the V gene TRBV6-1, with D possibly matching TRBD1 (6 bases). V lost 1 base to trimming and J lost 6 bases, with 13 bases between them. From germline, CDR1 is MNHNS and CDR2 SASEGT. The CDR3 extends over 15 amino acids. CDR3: CASSEDRQAVQPQHF. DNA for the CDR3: TGTGCCAGCAGTGAAGACCGACAGGCCGTTCAGCCCCAGCATTTT.

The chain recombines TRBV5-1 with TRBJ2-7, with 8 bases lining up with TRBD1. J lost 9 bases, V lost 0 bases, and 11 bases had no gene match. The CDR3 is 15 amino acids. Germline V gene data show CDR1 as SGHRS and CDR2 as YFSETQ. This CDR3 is CASSLASKDRARQYF. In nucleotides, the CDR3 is TGCGCCAGCAGCTTGGCCTCCAAGGACAGGGCGAGGCAGTACTTC. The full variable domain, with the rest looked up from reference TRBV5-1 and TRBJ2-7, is KAGVTQTPRYLIKTRGQQVTLSCSPISGHRSVSWYQQTPGQGLQFLFEYFSETQRNKGNFPGRFSGRQFSNSRSEMNVSTLELGDSALYLCASSLASKDRARQYFGPGTRLTVT.

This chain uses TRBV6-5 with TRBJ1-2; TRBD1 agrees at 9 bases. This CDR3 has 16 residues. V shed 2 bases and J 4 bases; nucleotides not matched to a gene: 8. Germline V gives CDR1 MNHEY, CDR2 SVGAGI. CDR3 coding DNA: TGTGCCAGCAGTTACACACGTACAGGGGGCGGCTATGGCTACACCTTC. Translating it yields CASSYTRTGGGYGYTF.

CDR3 loop: CASSLGIPTDTQYF. In DNA form, the CDR3 reads TGTGCCAGCAGCTTAGGAATCCCCACAGATACGCAGTATTTT. V usage is TRBV5-6 and J usage is TRBJ2-3; D not resolved. The CDR3 runs to 14 residues. Germline loops: CDR1 SGHDT, CDR2 YYEEEE. The V gene lost 2 bases and the J gene lost 2 bases, with 9 bases spanning the gap.

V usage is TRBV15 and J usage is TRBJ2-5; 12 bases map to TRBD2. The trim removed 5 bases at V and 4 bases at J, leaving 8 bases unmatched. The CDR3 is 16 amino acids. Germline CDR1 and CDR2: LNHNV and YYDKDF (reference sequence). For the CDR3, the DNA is TGTGCCACCAGCGAAGGACTAGCGGGGAGGGGAGAGACCCAGTACTTC. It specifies CATSEGLAGRGETQYF.

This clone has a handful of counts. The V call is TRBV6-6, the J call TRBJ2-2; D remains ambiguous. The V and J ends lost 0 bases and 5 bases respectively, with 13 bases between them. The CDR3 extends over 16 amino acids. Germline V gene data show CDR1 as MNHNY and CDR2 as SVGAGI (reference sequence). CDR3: CASSYSYSVKTGELFF. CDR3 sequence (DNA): TGTGCCAGCAGTTACTCGTACTCGGTTAAGACCGGGGAGCTGTTTTTT.

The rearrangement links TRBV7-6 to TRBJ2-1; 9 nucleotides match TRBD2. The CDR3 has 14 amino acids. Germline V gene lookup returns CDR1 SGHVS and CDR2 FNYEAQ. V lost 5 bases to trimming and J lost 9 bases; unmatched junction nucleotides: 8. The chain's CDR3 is CASSPRLAEFEQFF. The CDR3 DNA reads TGTGCCAGCAGCCCCCGACTAGCGGAATTTGAGCAGTTCTTC.

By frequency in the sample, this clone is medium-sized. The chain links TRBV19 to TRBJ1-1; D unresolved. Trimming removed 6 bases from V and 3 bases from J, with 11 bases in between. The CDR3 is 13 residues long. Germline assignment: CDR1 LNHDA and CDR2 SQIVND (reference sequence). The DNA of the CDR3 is TGTGCCAGTAGGGGCGCGGGGTACACTGAAGCTTTCTTT. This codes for CASRGAGYTEAFF.

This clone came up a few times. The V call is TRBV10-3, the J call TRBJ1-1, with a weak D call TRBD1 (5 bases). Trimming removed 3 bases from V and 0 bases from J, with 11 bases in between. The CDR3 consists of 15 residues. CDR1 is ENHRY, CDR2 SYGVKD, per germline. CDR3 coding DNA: TGTGCCATCAGTGAAACCGGGACGGTGAACACTGAAGCTTTCTTT. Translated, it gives CAISETGTVNTEAFF.

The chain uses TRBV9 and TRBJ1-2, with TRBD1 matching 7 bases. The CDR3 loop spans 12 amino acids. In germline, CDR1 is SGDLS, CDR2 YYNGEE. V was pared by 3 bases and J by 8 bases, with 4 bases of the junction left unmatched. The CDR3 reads CASSEQGSGYTF. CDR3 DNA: TGTGCCAGCAGCGAACAGGGGAGCGGCTACACCTTC.

DNA for the CDR3: TGTGCCAGCAGTTACCAGCGGGGGAGGTACGAGCAGTACTTC. This translates into CASSYQRGRYEQYF. The chain joins TRBV6-5 to TRBJ2-7; the match to TRBD2 covers 8 bases. Trimming removed 2 bases from V and 4 bases from J; junction bases left unmatched: 4. Per the germline V gene, CDR1 is MNHEY and CDR2 is SVGAGI. The CDR3 extends over 14 amino acids.

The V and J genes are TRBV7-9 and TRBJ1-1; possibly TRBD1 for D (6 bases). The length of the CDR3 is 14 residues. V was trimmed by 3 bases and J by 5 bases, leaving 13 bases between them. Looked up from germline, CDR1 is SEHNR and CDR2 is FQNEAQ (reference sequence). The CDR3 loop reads CASSFGGARTEAFF. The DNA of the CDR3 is TGTGCCAGCAGCTTTGGGGGCGCGAGGACTGAAGCTTTCTTT.

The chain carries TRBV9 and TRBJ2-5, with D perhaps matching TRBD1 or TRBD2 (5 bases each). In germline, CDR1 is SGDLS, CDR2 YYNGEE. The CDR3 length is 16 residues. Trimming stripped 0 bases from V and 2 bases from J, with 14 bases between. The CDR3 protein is CASSVGVGTQQETQYF. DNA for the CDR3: TGTGCCAGCAGCGTAGGAGTGGGGACCCAACAAGAGACCCAGTACTTC.

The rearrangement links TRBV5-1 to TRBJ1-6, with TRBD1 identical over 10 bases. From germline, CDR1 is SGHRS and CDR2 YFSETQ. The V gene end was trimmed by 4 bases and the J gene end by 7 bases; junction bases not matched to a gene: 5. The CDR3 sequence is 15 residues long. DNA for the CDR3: TGCGCCAGCAGCACGCAGGGACAGGGGAATTCACCCCTCCACTTT. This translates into CASSTQGQGNSPLHF.

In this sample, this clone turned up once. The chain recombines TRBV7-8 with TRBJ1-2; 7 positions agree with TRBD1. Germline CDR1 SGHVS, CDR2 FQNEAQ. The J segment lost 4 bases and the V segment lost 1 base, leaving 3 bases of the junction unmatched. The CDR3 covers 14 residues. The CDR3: CASSLGDRAYGYTF. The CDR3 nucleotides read TGTGCCAGCAGCTTAGGAGACAGGGCCTATGGCTACACCTTC.

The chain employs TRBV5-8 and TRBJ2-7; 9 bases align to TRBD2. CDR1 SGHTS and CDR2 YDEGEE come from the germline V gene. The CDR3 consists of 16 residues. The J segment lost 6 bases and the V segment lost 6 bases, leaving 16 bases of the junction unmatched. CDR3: CASTRGPAGGRGEQYF. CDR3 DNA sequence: TGTGCCAGCACTCGAGGCCCAGCGGGGGGCCGAGGCGAGCAGTACTTC.

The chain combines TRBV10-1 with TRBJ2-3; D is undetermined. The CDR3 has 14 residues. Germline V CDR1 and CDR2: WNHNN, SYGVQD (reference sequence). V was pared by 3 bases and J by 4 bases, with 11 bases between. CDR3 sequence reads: CASSEVQPPDTQYF. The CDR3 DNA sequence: TGCGCCAGCAGTGAAGTTCAGCCGCCAGATACGCAGTATTTT.

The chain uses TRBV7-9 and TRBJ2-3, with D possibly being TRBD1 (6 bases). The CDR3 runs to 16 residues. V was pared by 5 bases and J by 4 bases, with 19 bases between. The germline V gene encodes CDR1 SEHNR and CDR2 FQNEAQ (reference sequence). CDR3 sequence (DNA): TGTGCCAGCAGCCCCTGGGGGCGGCGGCAATCAGATACGCAGTATTTT. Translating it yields CASSPWGRRQSDTQYF.

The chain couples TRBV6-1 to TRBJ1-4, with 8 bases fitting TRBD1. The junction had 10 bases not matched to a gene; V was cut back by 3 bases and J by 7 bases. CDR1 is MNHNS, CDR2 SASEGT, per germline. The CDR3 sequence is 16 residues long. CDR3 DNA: TGTGCCAGCAGTGATATTCAGGGGGCGGGTGGTGAAAAACTGTTTTTT. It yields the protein CASSDIQGAGGEKLFF.

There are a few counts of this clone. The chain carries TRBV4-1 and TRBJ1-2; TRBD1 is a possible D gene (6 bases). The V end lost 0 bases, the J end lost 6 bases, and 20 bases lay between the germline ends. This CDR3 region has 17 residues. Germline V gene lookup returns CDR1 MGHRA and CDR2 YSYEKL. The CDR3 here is CASSQESGDSTFDGYTF. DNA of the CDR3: TGCGCCAGCAGCCAAGAATCAGGGGACTCCACCTTCGATGGCTACACCTTC.

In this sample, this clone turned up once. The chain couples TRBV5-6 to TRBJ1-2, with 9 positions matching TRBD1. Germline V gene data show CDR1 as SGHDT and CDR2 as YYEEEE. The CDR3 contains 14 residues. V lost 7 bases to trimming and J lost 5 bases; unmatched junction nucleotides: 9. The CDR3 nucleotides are TGTGCCAGCTTTGTTACGACAGGGGGGTATGGCTACACCTTC. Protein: CASFVTTGGYGYTF.

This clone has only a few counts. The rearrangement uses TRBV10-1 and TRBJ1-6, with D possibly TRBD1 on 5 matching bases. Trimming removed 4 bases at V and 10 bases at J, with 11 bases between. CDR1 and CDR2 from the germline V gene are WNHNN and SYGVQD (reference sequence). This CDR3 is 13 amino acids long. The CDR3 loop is CASSGAGYSPLHF. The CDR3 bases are TGCGCCAGCAGTGGAGCAGGGTACTCACCCCTCCACTTT.

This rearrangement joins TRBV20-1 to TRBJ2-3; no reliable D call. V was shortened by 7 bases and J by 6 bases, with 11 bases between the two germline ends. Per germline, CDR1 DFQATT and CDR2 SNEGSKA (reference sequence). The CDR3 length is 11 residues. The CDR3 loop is CSVKVGDTQYF. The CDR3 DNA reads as TGCAGTGTAAAAGTAGGGGATACGCAGTATTTT.